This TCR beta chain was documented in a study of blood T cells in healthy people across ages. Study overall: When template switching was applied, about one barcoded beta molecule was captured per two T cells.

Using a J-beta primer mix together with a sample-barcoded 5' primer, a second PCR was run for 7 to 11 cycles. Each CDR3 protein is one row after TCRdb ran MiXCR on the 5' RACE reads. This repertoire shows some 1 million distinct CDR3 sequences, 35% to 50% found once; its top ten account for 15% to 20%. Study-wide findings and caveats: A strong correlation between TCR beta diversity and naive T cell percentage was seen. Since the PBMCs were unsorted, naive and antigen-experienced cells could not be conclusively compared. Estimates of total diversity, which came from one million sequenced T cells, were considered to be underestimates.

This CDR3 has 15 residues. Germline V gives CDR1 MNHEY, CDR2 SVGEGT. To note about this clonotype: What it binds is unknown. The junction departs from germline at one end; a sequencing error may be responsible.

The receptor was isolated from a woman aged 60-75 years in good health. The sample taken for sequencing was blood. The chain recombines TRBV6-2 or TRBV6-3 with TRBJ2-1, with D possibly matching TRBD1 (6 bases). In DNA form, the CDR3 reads TGTGCCGGCAGCCCTCAAGGGGGATCCTACAATGAGCAGTTCTTC. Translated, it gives CAGSPQGGSYNEQFF.